This record covers a single TCR beta chain. Its antigen is unidentified. These data belong to a study of blood T cells in healthy people across ages. It was with a sample-barcoded 5' primer and a J-beta primer mix that a second PCR of roughly 7 to 12 cycles was run. Every sample gave at least 3 million paired-end reads containing CDR3. One entry per CDR3 protein, called by TCRdb with MiXCR from the 5' RACE reads. Altogether more than 750,000 distinct CDR3 sequences are present, under 35% being singletons, with the ten largest covering roughly 10%. CDR1 is SGHVS, CDR2 FQNEAQ, per germline. The CDR3 is made up of 14 amino acids. V was pared by 1 base and J by 4 bases, with 10 bases between. Study findings and constraints: The percentage of naive T cells correlated strongly with TCR beta diversity.

This sample also appeared in a second study, on T cells of mothers and their children. This second study says: The TCR beta CDR3 read count exceeded 10 million for each mother and was about 3 million for each child. Versus unrelated pairs, overlap was slightly higher in related mother-child pairs, without reaching significance.

Input material: blood. J is TRBJ1-2 and V is TRBV7-8; D remains ambiguous. The clonotype was recovered from a woman in her 40s in good health. The DNA of the CDR3 is TGTGCCAGCAGCTTAGGGAAAGGGTTCTATGGCTACACCTTC. This encodes CASSLGKGFYGYTF. Combining the CDR3 with reference TRBV7-8 and TRBJ1-2 gives the whole variable domain GAGVSQSPRYKVAKRGQDVALRCDPISGHVSLFWYQQALGQGPEFLTYFQNEAQLDKSGLPSDRFFAERPEGSVSTLKIQRTQQEDSAVYLCASSLGKGFYGYTFGSGTRLTVV.